The 30 T cell receptor beta chains reported below all come from one sample, sequenced in a study of cytomegalovirus exposure and HLA in healthy donors. The PCR used 60 Vbeta and 13 Jbeta primers. Measured with immunoSEQ multiplex PCR; TCRdb has only the in-frame clones, and not every one. Here the sample spans about 82,000 clones, around 80% being singletons. Sequencing was done on a sample of PBMCs. These receptors were collected from a man between 65 and 79 years old in good health and CMV-seropositive.

This chain joins TRBV9 and TRBJ1-6; maybe TRBD1 (5 bases). CDR3 size: 14 residues. Germline V gene data show CDR1 as SGDLS and CDR2 as YYNGEE. The V gene lost 0 bases and the J gene lost 7 bases, with 8 bases spanning the gap. CDR3 amino acids: CASSVEGRNSPLHF. The CDR3 nucleotides read TGTGCCAGCAGCGTAGAGGGGCGGAATTCACCCCTCCACTTT.

The V and J genes are TRBV6-5 and TRBJ1-2; D gene unclear. Germline V CDR1 and CDR2: MNHEY, SVGAGI. The V gene lost 6 bases and the J gene lost 2 bases, with 13 bases spanning the gap. The CDR3 runs 14 residues. The DNA for the CDR3 is TGTGCCAGCAGCAAAGCACAGCCCAACTATGGCTACACCTTC. It encodes CASSKAQPNYGYTF.

The genes are TRBV30 and TRBJ2-7, with 13 bases fitting TRBD2. Losses at the gene ends were 4 bases for V and 6 bases for J; bases not matched to a gene: 9. Per germline, CDR1 GTSNPN and CDR2 SVGIG (reference sequence). This CDR3 has 15 residues. The CDR3 DNA reads TGTGCCTGGAAACCTACTAGCGGGAGGGACCGCGAGCAGTACTTC. Residues: CAWKPTSGRDREQYF.

The J gene is TRBJ2-7, the V gene TRBV7-3; 8 nucleotides align to TRBD2. Germline CDR1 and CDR2: SGHTA and FQGTGA. This CDR3 is built from 13 residues. J gave up 7 bases and V 5 bases, and 7 bases lay outside the gene matches. The DNA of the CDR3 is TGTGCCAGCAGCCTTACCGGCGGGGGGGAGCAGTACTTC. Translating gives CASSLTGGGEQYF.

The rearrangement links TRBV10-3 to TRBJ1-4, with 7 positions matching TRBD1. Germline CDR1 is ENHRY and CDR2 is SYGVKD. V dropped 4 bases and J dropped 8; count of bases not matched to a gene: 7. The CDR3 contains 14 residues. The CDR3 loop is CAISGGTVGEKLFF. CDR3 DNA sequence: TGTGCCATCAGTGGGGGGACAGTGGGGGAAAAACTGTTTTTT.

The rearrangement joins TRBV2 to TRBJ2-7; 7 bases fit TRBD2. Germline V CDR1 and CDR2: SNHLY, FYNNEI. V lost 5 bases to trimming and J lost 3 bases; unmatched junction nucleotides: 4. The length of the CDR3 is 13 residues. The CDR3 here is CASSTTSVYEQYF. DNA for the CDR3: TGTGCCAGCAGTACAACTAGCGTCTACGAGCAGTACTTC.

The chain has TRBV4-3 and TRBJ1-3; D is unclear. Per the germline V gene, CDR1 is LGHNA and CDR2 is YSLEER. The ends were cut back, 0 bases at V and 0 bases at J, with 12 bases in the middle. CDR3 length: 17 residues. Here the CDR3 DNA reads TGCGCCAGCAGCCAAGATGAGCGGGGAAGCTCTGGAAACACCATATATTTT. The encoded protein is CASSQDERGSSGNTIYF.

This clone occurred once. This chain joins TRBV18 and TRBJ1-1; D remains unclear. Germline CDR1 is KGHSH and CDR2 is LQKENI. Trimming pared 3 bases from V and 0 bases from J, leaving 14 bases between. This CDR3 has 16 residues. The chain's CDR3 is CASSPLRSEVNTEAFF. Here the CDR3 DNA reads TGTGCCAGCTCACCTTTGAGGTCCGAAGTGAACACTGAAGCTTTCTTT. The complete variable domain, with remaining parts taken from reference TRBV18 and TRBJ1-1, reads NAGVMQNPRHLVRRRGQEARLRCSPMKGHSHVYWYRQLPEEGLKFMVYLQKENIIDESGMPKERFSAEFPKEGPSILRIQQVVRGDSAAYFCASSPLRSEVNTEAFFGQGTRLTVV.

The J gene is TRBJ1-1, the V gene TRBV6-5; tentative D call: TRBD1 (5 bases). V lost 5 bases to trimming and J lost 11 bases, with 18 bases between them. The CDR3 runs to 13 residues. Germline V lookup: CDR1 MNHEY, CDR2 SVGAGI. As DNA, the CDR3 is TGTGCCAGCAGTACGACAGAGGCTTTTCGCGCTTTCTTT. This sequence encodes CASSTTEAFRAFF.

This clone has a handful of counts. The V gene is TRBV28, the J gene TRBJ2-7; 7 bases align to TRBD2. This CDR3 is built from 13 residues. The ends lost 10 bases at V and 0 bases at J; junction bases unmatched: 6. Germline CDR1 and CDR2: MDHEN and SYDVKM. This chain's CDR3 is CATLGTNSYEQYF. CDR3 nucleotides: TGTGCCACCCTTGGGACTAACTCCTACGAGCAGTACTTC.

The chain recombines TRBV19 with TRBJ1-1; D not certain. In germline, CDR1 is LNHDA, CDR2 SQIVND (reference sequence). Trimming took off 3 bases at V and 2 bases at J, with 7 bases between the two ends. The CDR3 is 13 residues long. The CDR3 DNA is TGTGCCAGTAGTATTGGGCAAAACACTGAAGCTTTCTTT. Amino acids: CASSIGQNTEAFF. The full variable domain, rest sourced from reference TRBV19 and TRBJ1-1, is DGGITQSPKYLFRKEGQNVTLSCEQNLNHDAMYWYRQDPGQGLRLIYYSQIVNDFQKGDIAEGYSVSREKKESFPLTVTSAQKNPTAFYLCASSIGQNTEAFFGQGTRLTVV.

V gene TRBV29-1 combines with J gene TRBJ1-5; 7 bases are a match to TRBD1. Germline assignment: CDR1 SQVTM and CDR2 ANQGSEA. This CDR3 spans 13 amino acids. V lost 6 bases to trimming and J lost 7 bases; unmatched junction nucleotides: 9. CDR3 loop: CSVAGTERQPQHF. The DNA of the CDR3 is TGCAGCGTAGCCGGGACAGAGAGACAGCCCCAGCATTTT.

This clone was detected a few times. The CDR3 reads CASSQDSSQGHETQYF. CDR3 DNA: TGTGCCAGCAGCCAAGATTCCTCGCAGGGGCACGAGACCCAGTACTTC. V gene TRBV14 combines with J gene TRBJ2-5, with D tentatively TRBD1 (6 bases). Germline lookup yields CDR1 SGHDN and CDR2 FVKESK. V lost 0 bases, J lost 5 bases, and 16 bases lay in between. The CDR3 covers 16 residues.

The chain combines TRBV5-1 with TRBJ2-5; D is perhaps TRBD1 (7 bases). CDR3 length: 14 amino acids. Germline assignment: CDR1 SGHRS and CDR2 YFSETQ. V gave up 4 bases and J gave up 6 bases, with 16 bases separating them. The CDR3 bases are TGCGCCAGCAGCCCGGCCCCAGGGGGGCAGACCCAGTACTTC. It codes for CASSPAPGGQTQYF.

This clone was detected once. The chain employs TRBV10-3 and TRBJ2-7; TRBD2 matches 9 bases. The CDR3 covers 14 residues. V shed 4 bases and J 6 bases; nucleotides not matched to a gene: 7. Per the germline V gene, CDR1 is ENHRY and CDR2 is SYGVKD. The CDR3 here is CAISVWREGSEQYF. The CDR3 nucleotides are TGTGCCATCAGTGTCTGGCGGGAGGGCTCCGAGCAGTACTTC.

The J gene is TRBJ1-1, the V gene TRBV11-2; D is perhaps TRBD1 (5 bases). Germline assignment: CDR1 SGHAT and CDR2 FQNNGV. This CDR3 contains 12 residues. Trimming stripped 2 bases from V and 5 bases from J, with 6 bases between. The CDR3 reads CASSLQGTEAFF. The CDR3 DNA sequence: TGTGCCAGCAGCTTACAGGGAACTGAAGCTTTCTTT.

The chain recombines TRBV23-1 with TRBJ2-5; D is perhaps TRBD2 (5 bases). TRBV23-1 is marked as an open reading frame, function uncertain. The CDR3 is made up of 13 amino acids. V lost 7 bases and J lost 3, with 12 bases in between. CDR3 DNA sequence: TGCGCCAGCACCCTCCGGGATAAAGAGACCCAGTACTTC. Translating it yields CASTLRDKETQYF.

The chain joins TRBV28 to TRBJ1-2, with 7 bases identical to TRBD1. The CDR3 has 13 residues. Unmatched junction bases numbered 9, after V lost 6 bases and J lost 8 bases. CDR1 is MDHEN, CDR2 SYDVKM, per germline. CDR3 in DNA: TGTGCCAGCAGACACGACAGGGCCGGAGGCTACACCTTC. It translates to CASRHDRAGGYTF.

The chain links TRBV2 to TRBJ2-5; D remains unclear. This CDR3 is built from 11 residues. Trimming cost V 4 bases and J 5 bases, with 5 bases left between them. Per germline, CDR1 SNHLY and CDR2 FYNNEI. The CDR3 sequence is CASSGHETQYF. For the CDR3, the DNA is TGTGCCAGCAGTGGACACGAGACCCAGTACTTC.

The chain uses TRBV5-1 and TRBJ2-7, with 7 bases that match TRBD1. The CDR3 contains 14 residues. Germline V gene lookup returns CDR1 SGHRS and CDR2 YFSETQ. V lost 4 bases to trimming and J lost 3 bases; unmatched junction nucleotides: 7. Written as DNA, the CDR3 is TGCGCCAGCAGCCCGGGACAGCCGGTCTACGAGCAGTACTTC. Translating gives CASSPGQPVYEQYF.

The V call is TRBV2, the J call TRBJ1-6; D is uncertain. There are 12 residues in the CDR3. Germline V gene data show CDR1 as SNHLY and CDR2 as FYNNEI. V was clipped by 3 bases and J by 9 bases, with 6 bases between them. CDR3 coding DNA: TGTGCCAGCAGTGATAACTTTTCACCCCTCCACTTT. Translated: CASSDNFSPLHF. Together with reference TRBV2 and TRBJ1-6, the CDR3 gives the full variable domain: EPEVTQTPSHQVTQMGQEVILRCVPISNHLYFYWYRQILGQKVEFLVSFYNNEISEKSEIFDDQFSVERPDGSNFTLKIRSTKLEDSAMYFCASSDNFSPLHFGNGTRLTVT.

The chain has TRBV6-5 and TRBJ1-5, with a possible D match to TRBD1 (5 bases). The CDR3 consists of 14 residues. The germline V gene encodes CDR1 MNHEY and CDR2 SVGAGI. Trimming removed 8 bases from V and 6 bases from J, with 17 bases in between. The CDR3, as DNA: TGTGCCAGCCGTCGAAAAGGGGCCAGTCAGCCCCAGCATTTT. Residues: CASRRKGASQPQHF.

This chain links TRBV19 with TRBJ1-5; TRBD1 matches 8 bases. With V trimmed by 8 bases and J by 2 bases, 8 bases remained unmatched. Germline CDR1 and CDR2: LNHDA and SQIVND (reference sequence). CDR3 length: 15 amino acids. The CDR3 nucleotides are TGTGCCAGTGACCCCGGGACAGGTGGCAATCAGCCCCAGCATTTT. Amino acids: CASDPGTGGNQPQHF.

The genes are TRBV5-1 and TRBJ2-5; D uncertain. Trimming cost V 2 bases and J 2 bases, with 7 bases left between them. CDR3 length: 13 residues. Looked up from germline, CDR1 is SGHRS and CDR2 is YFSETQ. The CDR3 coding sequence is TGCGCCAGCAGCTTAACGAGTCAAGAGACCCAGTACTTC. Translating it yields CASSLTSQETQYF.

The V gene is TRBV5-6, the J gene TRBJ1-2; D perhaps matches TRBD1 (5 bases). CDR1 is SGHDT and CDR2 is YYEEEE in the germline V gene. The CDR3 sequence is 13 residues long. Trimming shortened V by 1 base and J by 6 bases, and 10 bases separated the two germline ends. CDR3 in amino acids: CASSLNGGDGYTF. CDR3 nucleotides: TGTGCCAGCAGCTTGAACGGAGGGGATGGCTACACCTTC.

The chain uses TRBV5-1 and TRBJ1-5, with D unclear. This CDR3 is 14 amino acids long. Trimming cost V 0 bases and J 6 bases, with 10 bases left between them. Germline V gene data show CDR1 as SGHRS and CDR2 as YFSETQ. CDR3 nucleotides: TGCGCCAGCAGCTTGGGAGGGCTGGGTCAGCCCCAGCATTTT. Translated, it gives CASSLGGLGQPQHF.

The V and J genes are TRBV18 and TRBJ1-5; D is possibly TRBD1 (5 bases). V was shortened by 3 bases and J by 4 bases, with 10 bases between the two germline ends. Germline V CDR1 and CDR2: KGHSH, LQKENI. The CDR3 totals 14 residues. The CDR3 coding sequence is TGTGCCAGCTCACCGGACCAGGGTAATCAGCCCCAGCATTTT. Residues: CASSPDQGNQPQHF.

The chain couples TRBV9 to TRBJ1-1; D gene unclear. Germline-derived CDR1 and CDR2 are SGDLS and YYNGEE. V was pared by 0 bases and J by 5 bases, with 8 bases between. This CDR3 has 13 residues. CDR3 bases: TGTGCCAGCAGCGTAGATCCGGAGACTGAAGCTTTCTTT. The encoded protein is CASSVDPETEAFF.

The V gene is TRBV7-3, the J gene TRBJ2-2; no firm D call. CDR1 and CDR2 (germline): SGHTA, FQGTGA. This CDR3 comprises 12 residues. Trimming left V 5 bases short and J 5 bases short, with 6 bases between. In DNA, the CDR3 is TGTGCCAGCAGCCAGTTGACCGGGGAGCTGTTTTTT. Protein: CASSQLTGELFF.

The rearrangement links TRBV5-1 to TRBJ2-7; tentatively, D is TRBD2 (5 bases). CDR3 length: 15 residues. Trimming cost V 7 bases and J 2 bases, with 19 bases left between them. Germline loops: CDR1 SGHRS, CDR2 YFSETQ. The DNA for the CDR3 is TGCGCCAGCGGTCCACTACCGGGGTCCCCCTACGAGCAGTACTTC. Protein sequence: CASGPLPGSPYEQYF.